This is a list of T cell receptor beta chains from one sample in a study of early T cells in non-severe SARS-CoV-2 infection. TCRdb reprocessed the 5' RACE reads via MiXCR and lists one record per CDR3 protein. In the table there are tens of thousands of distinct CDR3 sequences, 5.3% of which are singletons. The sequenced material came from whole blood. These receptors came from an adult who was a healthcare worker with PCR-confirmed SARS-CoV-2 infection or an uninfected control (not recorded which). Both conserved end residues are part of each CDR3. Fields, in order: D gene, J gene, clone size, V gene, CDR3 protein, CDR3 DNA. D genes are given only for firm matches. Clone size is shown for a subset of rows, as once, few, many or a class of expanded clone.

d_gene: -
j_gene: TRBJ1-2
abundance: many
v_gene: TRBV6-1
CDR3aa: CASDPDEWIPNYGYTF
CDR3nt: TGTGCCAGCGACCCCGACGAATGGATTCCTAACTATGGCTACACCTTC

d_gene: TRBD2
j_gene: TRBJ2-1
abundance: -
v_gene: TRBV3-1
CDR3aa: CASSSLAGGYSEQFF
CDR3nt: TGTGCCAGCAGCTCCTTAGCGGGAGGGTATAGTGAGCAGTTCTTC

d_gene: -
j_gene: TRBJ1-5
abundance: many
v_gene: TRBV6-2/TRBV6-3
CDR3aa: CASSSLLRNNQPQHF
CDR3nt: TGTGCCAGCAGTTCTTTACTCAGGAACAATCAGCCCCAGCATTTT

d_gene: -
j_gene: TRBJ2-1
abundance: many
v_gene: TRBV5-1
CDR3aa: CASSLVAGPWGNEQFF
CDR3nt: TGCGCCAGCAGCTTGGTTGCGGGACCATGGGGCAATGAGCAGTTCTTC

d_gene: -
j_gene: TRBJ1-1
abundance: many
v_gene: TRBV29-1
CDR3aa: CSVSLLGYMNTEAFF
CDR3nt: TGCAGCGTATCCCTATTGGGATACATGAACACTGAAGCTTTCTTT

d_gene: -
j_gene: TRBJ1-6
abundance: many
v_gene: TRBV6-5
CDR3aa: CASSYSRTSDSPLHF
CDR3nt: TGTGCCAGCAGTTATTCCCGGACATCAGATTCACCCCTCCACTTT

d_gene: -
j_gene: TRBJ1-1
abundance: many
v_gene: TRBV11-2
CDR3aa: CASSKSGGRGNTEAFF
CDR3nt: TGTGCCAGCAGCAAGTCCGGGGGGCGCGGGAACACTGAAGCTTTCTTT

d_gene: TRBD1
j_gene: TRBJ1-2
abundance: many
v_gene: TRBV20-1
CDR3aa: CSARDRMDGYTF
CDR3nt: TGCAGTGCTAGGGACAGGATGGATGGCTACACCTTC

d_gene: TRBD2
j_gene: TRBJ2-7
abundance: many
v_gene: TRBV5-6
CDR3aa: CASSSGLADYEQYF
CDR3nt: TGTGCCAGCAGCTCGGGACTAGCGGACTACGAGCAGTACTTC

d_gene: -
j_gene: TRBJ1-1
abundance: many
v_gene: TRBV20-1
CDR3aa: CSASRGGTEAFF
CDR3nt: TGCAGTGCTAGTCGGGGGGGAACTGAAGCTTTCTTT

d_gene: -
j_gene: TRBJ2-7
abundance: few
v_gene: TRBV2
CDR3aa: CASTAASSYEQYF
CDR3nt: TGTGCCAGCACGGCTGCGAGCTCCTACGAGCAGTACTTC

d_gene: TRBD1
j_gene: TRBJ1-1
abundance: many
v_gene: TRBV30
CDR3aa: CAWKSTGGFSAFF
CDR3nt: TGTGCCTGGAAATCGACAGGGGGCTTCTCCGCTTTCTTT

d_gene: TRBD1
j_gene: TRBJ1-2
abundance: many
v_gene: TRBV2
CDR3aa: CASRWTGRYGYTF
CDR3nt: TGTGCCAGCAGATGGACAGGGCGGTATGGCTACACCTTC

d_gene: TRBD1
j_gene: TRBJ2-1
abundance: many
v_gene: TRBV19
CDR3aa: CASISGTGLHEQFF
CDR3nt: TGTGCCAGTATATCGGGGACAGGGTTACATGAGCAGTTCTTC

d_gene: TRBD1
j_gene: TRBJ1-3
abundance: many
v_gene: TRBV7-9
CDR3aa: CASSTGATGRNTIYF
CDR3nt: TGTGCCAGCAGCACGGGGGCGACAGGGCGTAACACCATATATTTT

d_gene: -
j_gene: TRBJ2-7
abundance: -
v_gene: TRBV5-1
CDR3aa: CASSYTGAKNEQYF
CDR3nt: TGCGCCAGCAGCTACACCGGGGCCAAGAACGAGCAGTACTTC

d_gene: -
j_gene: TRBJ2-7
abundance: -
v_gene: TRBV10-3
CDR3aa: CAISEDAALSSYEQYF
CDR3nt: TGTGCCATCAGTGAGGACGCGGCCCTCAGCTCCTACGAGCAGTACTTC

d_gene: -
j_gene: TRBJ2-5
abundance: many
v_gene: TRBV4-2
CDR3aa: CASSQDISDRSETQYF
CDR3nt: TGTGCCAGCAGCCAAGATATTTCGGACCGGTCGGAGACCCAGTACTTC

d_gene: -
j_gene: TRBJ2-1
abundance: many
v_gene: TRBV11-2
CDR3aa: CASSLDLQHNEQFF
CDR3nt: TGTGCCAGCAGCTTAGATCTCCAACACAATGAGCAGTTCTTC

d_gene: TRBD2
j_gene: TRBJ2-1
abundance: many
v_gene: TRBV11-2
CDR3aa: CASSSTSGPYNEQFF
CDR3nt: TGTGCCAGCAGCTCGACTAGCGGACCCTACAATGAGCAGTTCTTC

d_gene: -
j_gene: TRBJ2-2
abundance: many
v_gene: TRBV20-1
CDR3aa: CSALNRVVNTGELFF
CDR3nt: TGCAGTGCTTTAAACAGGGTAGTAAACACCGGGGAGCTGTTTTTT

d_gene: -
j_gene: TRBJ1-2
abundance: many
v_gene: TRBV6-1
CDR3aa: CASSEAHGRFYGYTF
CDR3nt: TGTGCCAGCAGTGAAGCACACGGACGCTTCTATGGCTACACCTTC

d_gene: -
j_gene: TRBJ1-2
abundance: many
v_gene: TRBV10-3
CDR3aa: CAISRVAKNQGSNYGYTF
CDR3nt: TGTGCCATCAGTCGCGTGGCTAAAAACCAGGGGAGTAACTATGGCTACACCTTC

d_gene: TRBD2
j_gene: TRBJ2-3
abundance: many
v_gene: TRBV27
CDR3aa: CASSFWAGVFDTQYF
CDR3nt: TGTGCCAGCAGTTTTTGGGCGGGAGTTTTCGATACGCAGTATTTT

d_gene: -
j_gene: TRBJ2-5
abundance: -
v_gene: TRBV7-9
CDR3aa: CALGPQGQTQYF
CDR3nt: TGTGCCCTCGGCCCCCAGGGGCAGACCCAGTACTTC

d_gene: TRBD2
j_gene: TRBJ2-3
abundance: many
v_gene: TRBV5-4
CDR3aa: CASSLRGGGREDTQYF
CDR3nt: TGTGCCAGCAGCTTGCGGGGGGGCGGGAGAGAAGATACGCAGTATTTT

d_gene: -
j_gene: TRBJ2-6
abundance: -
v_gene: TRBV7-9
CDR3aa: CASSLNVEANVLTF
CDR3nt: TGTGCCAGCAGCTTAAACGTAGAGGCTAACGTCCTGACTTTC

d_gene: TRBD1
j_gene: TRBJ1-1
abundance: many
v_gene: TRBV7-9
CDR3aa: CASSPGGTGWLNTEAFF
CDR3nt: TGTGCCAGCAGCCCCGGGGGGACAGGCTGGTTGAACACTGAAGCTTTCTTT

d_gene: -
j_gene: TRBJ2-7
abundance: few
v_gene: TRBV18
CDR3aa: CASSPGLIRDEQYF
CDR3nt: TGTGCCAGCTCACCGGGGCTGATTCGAGACGAGCAGTACTTC

d_gene: -
j_gene: TRBJ2-7
abundance: -
v_gene: TRBV7-9
CDR3aa: CASSLAGHSNEQYF
CDR3nt: TGTGCCAGCAGCTTAGCGGGGCACTCTAATGAGCAGTACTTC

d_gene: -
j_gene: TRBJ1-3
abundance: many
v_gene: TRBV28
CDR3aa: CASTWGSGNTIYF
CDR3nt: TGTGCCAGCACCTGGGGCTCTGGAAACACCATATATTTT

d_gene: -
j_gene: TRBJ2-1
abundance: few
v_gene: TRBV12-3/TRBV12-4
CDR3aa: CASRRGAGFYNEQFF
CDR3nt: TGTGCCAGCAGGCGGGGAGCGGGCTTCTACAATGAGCAGTTCTTC

d_gene: -
j_gene: TRBJ2-5
abundance: many
v_gene: TRBV5-1
CDR3aa: CASSLRLYGETQYF
CDR3nt: TGCGCCAGCAGCCTACGACTCTACGGTGAGACCCAGTACTTC

d_gene: TRBD1
j_gene: TRBJ2-5
abundance: many
v_gene: TRBV10-3
CDR3aa: CAISERLQGAGEETQYF
CDR3nt: TGTGCCATCAGTGAGAGGTTACAGGGGGCAGGGGAAGAGACCCAGTACTTC

d_gene: TRBD1
j_gene: TRBJ1-5
abundance: few
v_gene: TRBV12-3/TRBV12-4
CDR3aa: CASTRDSINQPQHF
CDR3nt: TGTGCCAGCACCCGGGACAGCATCAATCAGCCCCAGCATTTT

d_gene: -
j_gene: TRBJ1-2
abundance: many
v_gene: TRBV24-1
CDR3aa: CATSDLRQDGVWGYTF
CDR3nt: TGTGCCACCAGTGATTTGCGGCAGGACGGCGTTTGGGGCTACACCTTC

d_gene: -
j_gene: TRBJ2-7
abundance: many
v_gene: TRBV7-2
CDR3aa: CASSSGAGTPTGQYF
CDR3nt: TGTGCCAGCAGCTCCGGGGCAGGGACTCCGACGGGGCAGTACTTC

d_gene: TRBD2
j_gene: TRBJ2-1
abundance: many
v_gene: TRBV24-1
CDR3aa: CATTSSGGTYNEQFF
CDR3nt: TGTGCCACCACCAGTAGCGGGGGAACCTACAATGAGCAGTTCTTC

d_gene: -
j_gene: TRBJ2-3
abundance: many
v_gene: TRBV7-2
CDR3aa: CASSAWDSSPDTQYF
CDR3nt: TGTGCCAGCAGCGCATGGGACTCTAGTCCAGATACGCAGTATTTT

d_gene: -
j_gene: TRBJ1-3
abundance: many
v_gene: TRBV12-3/TRBV12-4
CDR3aa: CASRRGRDRRTIYF
CDR3nt: TGTGCCAGCAGAAGAGGCAGGGACCGTCGCACCATATATTTT

d_gene: -
j_gene: TRBJ2-1
abundance: many
v_gene: TRBV28
CDR3aa: CASSLIRGDEQFF
CDR3nt: TGTGCCAGCAGTTTAATCAGGGGTGATGAGCAGTTCTTC